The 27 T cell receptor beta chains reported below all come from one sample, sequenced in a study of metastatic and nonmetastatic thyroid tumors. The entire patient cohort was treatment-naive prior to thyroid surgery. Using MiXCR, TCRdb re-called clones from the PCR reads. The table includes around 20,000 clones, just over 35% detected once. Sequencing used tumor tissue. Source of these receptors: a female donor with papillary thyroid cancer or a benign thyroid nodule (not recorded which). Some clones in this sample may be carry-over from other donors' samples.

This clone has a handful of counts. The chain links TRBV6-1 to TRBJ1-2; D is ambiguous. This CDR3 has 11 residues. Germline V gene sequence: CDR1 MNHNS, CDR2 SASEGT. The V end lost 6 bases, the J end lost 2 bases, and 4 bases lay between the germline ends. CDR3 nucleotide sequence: TGTGCCAGCAGAGCGAACTATGGCTACACCTTC. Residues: CASRANYGYTF.

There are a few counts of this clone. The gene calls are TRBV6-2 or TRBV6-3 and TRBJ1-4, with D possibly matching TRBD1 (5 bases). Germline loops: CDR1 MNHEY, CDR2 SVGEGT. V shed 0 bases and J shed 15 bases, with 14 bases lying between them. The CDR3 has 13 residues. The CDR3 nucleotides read TGTGCCAGCAGTTACTCGCCGACAGAATCGGTGTTTTTT. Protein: CASSYSPTESVFF.

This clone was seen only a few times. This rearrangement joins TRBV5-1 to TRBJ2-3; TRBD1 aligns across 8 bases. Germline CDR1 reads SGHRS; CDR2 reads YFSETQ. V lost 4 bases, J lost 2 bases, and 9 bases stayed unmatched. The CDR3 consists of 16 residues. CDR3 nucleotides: TGCGCCAGCAGCCGCGGGACAGGTCTTACCACAGATACGCAGTATTTT. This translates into CASSRGTGLTTDTQYF.

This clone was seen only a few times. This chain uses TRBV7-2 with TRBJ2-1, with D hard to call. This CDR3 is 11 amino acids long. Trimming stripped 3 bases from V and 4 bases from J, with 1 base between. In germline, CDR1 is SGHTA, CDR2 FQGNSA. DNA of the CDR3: TGTGCCAGCAGCTTTTACAATGAGCAGTTCTTC. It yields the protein CASSFYNEQFF.

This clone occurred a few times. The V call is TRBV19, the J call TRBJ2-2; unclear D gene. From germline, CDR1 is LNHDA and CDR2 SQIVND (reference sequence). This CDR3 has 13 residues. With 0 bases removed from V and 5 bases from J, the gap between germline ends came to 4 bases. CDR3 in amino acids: CASSIDDTGELFF. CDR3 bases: TGTGCCAGTAGTATAGACGATACCGGGGAGCTGTTTTTT.

The CDR3 DNA sequence: TGCGCCAGCAGCCAAGTACCTGATGGTTCCGGGGAGCTGTTTTTT. Translated: CASSQVPDGSGELFF. The chain is built from TRBV4-1 and TRBJ2-2; D unclear. V gave up 1 base and J gave up 6 bases, with 12 bases separating them. Germline lookup yields CDR1 MGHRA and CDR2 YSYEKL. CDR3 size: 15 residues.

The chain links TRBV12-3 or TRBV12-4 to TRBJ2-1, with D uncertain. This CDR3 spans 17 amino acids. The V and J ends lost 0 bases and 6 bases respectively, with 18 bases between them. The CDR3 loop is CASSLALGNLPGNEQFF. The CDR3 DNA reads TGTGCCAGCAGTTTAGCTCTGGGGAACCTACCTGGCAATGAGCAGTTCTTC.

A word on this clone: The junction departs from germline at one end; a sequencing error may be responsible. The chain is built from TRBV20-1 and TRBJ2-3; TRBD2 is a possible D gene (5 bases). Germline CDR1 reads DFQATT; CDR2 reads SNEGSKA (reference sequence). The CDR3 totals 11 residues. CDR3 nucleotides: TGCAGTGCCCACCCCGGGGATAAGCAGTATTTT. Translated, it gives CSAHPGDKQYF.

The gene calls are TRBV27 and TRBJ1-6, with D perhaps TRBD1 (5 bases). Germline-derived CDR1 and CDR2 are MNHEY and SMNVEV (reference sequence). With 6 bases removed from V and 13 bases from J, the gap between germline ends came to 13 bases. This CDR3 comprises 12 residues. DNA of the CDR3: TGTGCCAGCAGCCCCTCTGGGGGGCCCCTCCACTTT. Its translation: CASSPSGGPLHF.

The CDR3 loop is CSARLAGGSRYEQYF. In DNA form, the CDR3 reads TGCAGTGCTAGACTAGCGGGGGGTTCTCGCTACGAGCAGTACTTC. The rearrangement uses TRBV20-1 and TRBJ2-7, with 11 bases fitting TRBD2. The CDR3 consists of 15 residues. CDR1 DFQATT and CDR2 SNEGSKA come from the germline V gene (reference sequence). The V segment lost 2 bases and the J segment 3 bases; nucleotides outside the gene matches: 6.

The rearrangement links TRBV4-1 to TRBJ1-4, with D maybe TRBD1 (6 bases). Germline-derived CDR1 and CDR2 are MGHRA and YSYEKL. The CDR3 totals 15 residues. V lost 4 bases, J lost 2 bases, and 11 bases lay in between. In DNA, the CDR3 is TGCGCCAGCAGCCGCACAGGGACGACTAATGAAAAACTGTTTTTT. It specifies CASSRTGTTNEKLFF.

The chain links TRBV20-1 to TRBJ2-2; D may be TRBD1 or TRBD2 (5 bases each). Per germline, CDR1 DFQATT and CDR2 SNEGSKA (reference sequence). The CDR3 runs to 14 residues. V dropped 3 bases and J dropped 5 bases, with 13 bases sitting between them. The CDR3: CSASQSWGTGELFF. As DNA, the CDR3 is TGCAGTGCTAGTCAGTCCTGGGGGACCGGGGAGCTGTTTTTT.

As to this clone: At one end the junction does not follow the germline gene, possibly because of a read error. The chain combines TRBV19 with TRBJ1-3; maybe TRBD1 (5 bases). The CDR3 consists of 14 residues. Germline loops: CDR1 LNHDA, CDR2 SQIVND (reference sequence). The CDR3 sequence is CASSTGTPGNTIYF. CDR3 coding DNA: TGTGCCAGTAGTACCGGGACGCCTGGGAACACCATATATTTT.

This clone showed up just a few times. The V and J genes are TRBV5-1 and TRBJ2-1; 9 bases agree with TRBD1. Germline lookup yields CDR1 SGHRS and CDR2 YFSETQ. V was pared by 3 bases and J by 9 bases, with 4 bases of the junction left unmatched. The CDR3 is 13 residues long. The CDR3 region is CASSSQGAVEQFF. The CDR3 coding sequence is TGCGCCAGCAGCTCACAGGGGGCGGTTGAGCAGTTCTTC.

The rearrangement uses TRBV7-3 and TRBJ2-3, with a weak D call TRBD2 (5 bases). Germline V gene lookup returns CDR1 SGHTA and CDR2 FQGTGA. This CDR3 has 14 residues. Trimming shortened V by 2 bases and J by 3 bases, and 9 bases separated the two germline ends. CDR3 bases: TGTGCCAGCAGCTTATTCGGGAAGACAGATACGCAGTATTTT. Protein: CASSLFGKTDTQYF.

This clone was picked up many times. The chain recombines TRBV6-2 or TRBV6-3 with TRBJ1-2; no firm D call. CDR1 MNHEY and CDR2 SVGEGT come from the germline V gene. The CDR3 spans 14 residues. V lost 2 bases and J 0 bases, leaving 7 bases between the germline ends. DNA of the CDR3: TGTGCCAGCAGTTACGGGTTCGCTAACTATGGCTACACCTTC. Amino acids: CASSYGFANYGYTF.

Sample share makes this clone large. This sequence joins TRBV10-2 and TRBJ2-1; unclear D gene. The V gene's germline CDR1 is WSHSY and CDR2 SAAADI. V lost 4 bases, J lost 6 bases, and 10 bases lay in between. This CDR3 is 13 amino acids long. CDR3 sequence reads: CASSVAQVNEQFF. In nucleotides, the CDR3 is TGCGCCAGCAGTGTCGCGCAGGTCAATGAGCAGTTCTTC.

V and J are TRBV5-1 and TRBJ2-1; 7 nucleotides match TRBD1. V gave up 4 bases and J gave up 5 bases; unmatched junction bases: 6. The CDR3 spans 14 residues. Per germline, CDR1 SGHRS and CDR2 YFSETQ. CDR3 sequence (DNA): TGCGCCAGCAGCCTCCGGGACAGCAACAATGAGCAGTTCTTC. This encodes CASSLRDSNNEQFF.

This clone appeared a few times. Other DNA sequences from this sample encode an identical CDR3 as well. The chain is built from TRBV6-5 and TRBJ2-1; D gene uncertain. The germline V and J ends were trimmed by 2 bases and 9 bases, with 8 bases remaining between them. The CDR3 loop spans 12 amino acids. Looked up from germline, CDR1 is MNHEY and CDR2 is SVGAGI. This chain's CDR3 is CASSYKGGEQFF. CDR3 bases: TGTGCCAGCAGTTACAAAGGTGGTGAGCAGTTCTTC.

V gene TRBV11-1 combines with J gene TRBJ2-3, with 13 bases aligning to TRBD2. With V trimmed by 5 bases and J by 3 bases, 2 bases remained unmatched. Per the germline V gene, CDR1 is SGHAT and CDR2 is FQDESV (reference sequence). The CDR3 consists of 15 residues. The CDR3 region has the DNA TGTGCCAGCAGCGAACTAGCGGGAGGGACAGATACGCAGTATTTT. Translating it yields CASSELAGGTDTQYF.

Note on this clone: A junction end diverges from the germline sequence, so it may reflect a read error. Written as DNA, the CDR3 is TGTGCCACCAGTTTACTAGCGGGTGGATACGAGCAGTACTTC. As protein: CATSLLAGGYEQYF. The chain uses TRBV12-3 or TRBV12-4 and TRBJ2-7; 9 nucleotides line up with TRBD2. The CDR3 length is 14 residues.

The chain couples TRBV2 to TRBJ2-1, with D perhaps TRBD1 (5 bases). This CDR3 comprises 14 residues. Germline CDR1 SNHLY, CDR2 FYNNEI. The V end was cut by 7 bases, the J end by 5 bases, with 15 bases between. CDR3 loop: CASTPIRTNNEQFF. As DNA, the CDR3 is TGTGCCAGCACTCCTATAAGGACAAACAATGAGCAGTTCTTC.

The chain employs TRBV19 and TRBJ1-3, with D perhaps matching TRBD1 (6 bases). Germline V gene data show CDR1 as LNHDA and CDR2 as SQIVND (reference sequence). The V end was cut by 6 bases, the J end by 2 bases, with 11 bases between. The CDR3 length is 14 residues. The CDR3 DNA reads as TGTGCCAGTAGCGACAGGAAAACTGGAAACACCATATATTTT. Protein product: CASSDRKTGNTIYF.

The CDR3: CASSLPGQGGGYTF. For the CDR3, the DNA is TGTGCCAGCAGCTTACCGGGACAGGGGGGGGGCTACACCTTC. The chain joins TRBV28 to TRBJ1-2, with 11 bases aligning to TRBD1. V lost 6 bases and J lost 8; bases outside the gene matches: 8. Germline V gives CDR1 MDHEN, CDR2 SYDVKM. CDR3 length: 14 amino acids.

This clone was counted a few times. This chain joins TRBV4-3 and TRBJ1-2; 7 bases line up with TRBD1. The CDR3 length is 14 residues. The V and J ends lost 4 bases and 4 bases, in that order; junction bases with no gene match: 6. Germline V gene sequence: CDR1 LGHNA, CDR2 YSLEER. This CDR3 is CASSLTGSAYGYTF. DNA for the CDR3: TGCGCCAGCAGCCTGACAGGGTCCGCCTATGGCTACACCTTC.

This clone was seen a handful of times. The CDR3 region has the DNA TGTGCCAGCCGTCGGACAGGGAAGGGTTCACCCCTCCACTTT. Encoded protein: CASRRTGKGSPLHF. The rearrangement joins TRBV6-1 to TRBJ1-6; 8 nucleotides line up with TRBD1. The CDR3 spans 14 residues. Germline V CDR1 and CDR2: MNHNS, SASEGT. Trimming at V came to 8 bases and at J to 9 bases, leaving 9 bases not matched to a gene.

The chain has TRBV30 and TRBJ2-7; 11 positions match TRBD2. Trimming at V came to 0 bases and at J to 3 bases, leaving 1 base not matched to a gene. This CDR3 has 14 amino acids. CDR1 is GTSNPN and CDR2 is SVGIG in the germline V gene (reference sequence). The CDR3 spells CAWSVTSGSYEQYF. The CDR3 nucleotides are TGTGCCTGGAGTGTAACTAGCGGGAGCTACGAGCAGTACTTC.